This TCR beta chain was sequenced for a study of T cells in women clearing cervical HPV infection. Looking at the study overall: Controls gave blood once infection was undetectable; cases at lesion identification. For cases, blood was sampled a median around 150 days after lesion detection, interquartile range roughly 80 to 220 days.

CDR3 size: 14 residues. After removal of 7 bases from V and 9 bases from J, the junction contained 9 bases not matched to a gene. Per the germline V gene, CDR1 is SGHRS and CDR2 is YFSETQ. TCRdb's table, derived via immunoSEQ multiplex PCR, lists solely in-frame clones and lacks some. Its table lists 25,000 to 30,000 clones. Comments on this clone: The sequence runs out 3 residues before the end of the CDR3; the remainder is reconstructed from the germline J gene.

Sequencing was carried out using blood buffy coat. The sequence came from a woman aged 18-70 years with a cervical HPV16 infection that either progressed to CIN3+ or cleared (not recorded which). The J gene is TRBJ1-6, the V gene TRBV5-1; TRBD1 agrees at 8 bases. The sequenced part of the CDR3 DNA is TGCGCCAGCTTCCAGGGGGCGAGTGGTTCACCC. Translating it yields CASFQGASGSP. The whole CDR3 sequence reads CASFQGASGSPLHF. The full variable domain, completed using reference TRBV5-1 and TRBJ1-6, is KAGVTQTPRYLIKTRGQQVTLSCSPISGHRSVSWYQQTPGQGLQFLFEYFSETQRNKGNFPGRFSGRQFSNSRSEMNVSTLELGDSALYLCASFQGASGSPLHFGNGTRLTVT.